This TCR beta chain is drawn from a study of cytomegalovirus exposure and HLA in healthy donors. The CDR3 is 12 amino acids. Germline V gene data show CDR1 as GTSNPN and CDR2 as SVGIG (reference sequence). Trimming stripped 4 bases from V and 2 bases from J, with 8 bases between. The PCR employed 60 Vbeta primers together with 13 Jbeta primers. Libraries were prepared by immunoSEQ multiplex PCR; TCRdb keeps only in-frame clonotypes and omits some of them. This sample has around 130,000 clones, with around 75% found just once. This receptor was identified in a man aged 25-40 years in good health and CMV-seronegative. The chain combines TRBV30 with TRBJ2-5, with D perhaps TRBD2 (6 bases). The sequencing input was PBMCs. This CDR3 is CAWNGGQETQYF. The CDR3 DNA reads TGTGCCTGGAACGGGGGACAAGAGACCCAGTACTTC.